The present entry profiles one T cell receptor beta chain with its context. Amplification targeted TCR beta CDR3 regions from RNA transcripts. HTBI primers were the set used in a first-round RT-PCR of the TCR CDR3. Via MiXCR, TCRdb re-called the multiplex PCR reads, giving one row per CDR3 protein. Of about 340,000 distinct CDR3 sequences listed, roughly 18% are singletons. The sample originates from a study of T cells in Graves' hyperthyroidism and ophthalmopathy. The material sequenced was blood. This clonotype originated in a woman between 45 and 65 years old with Graves' hyperthyroidism.

The CDR3, as DNA: TGTGCCAGTAGTATAGATCAGCCGGGGAAAACTGAAGCTTTCTTT. Its translation: CASSIDQPGKTEAFF. This chain joins TRBV19 and TRBJ1-1; D gene unclear. Germline-derived CDR1 and CDR2 are LNHDA and SQIVND (reference sequence). The CDR3 is 15 residues long. Trimming cost V 0 bases and J 5 bases, with 13 bases left between them.